This TCR beta chain is drawn from a study of post-analysis software for immune sequencing data. In the study overall: The patients showed relapsing-remitting, secondary progressive and progressive-relapsing multiple sclerosis courses. Study-wide findings and caveats: Compared with controls, patients had more of about 5 TRBV segments, including TRBV5-6, TRBV5-1 and TRBV20-1.

This CDR3 is built from 20 residues. CDR1 and CDR2 (germline): MDHEN, SYDVKM. V lost 6 bases and J 0 bases, leaving 29 bases between the germline ends. This clonotype was observed at least ten times. Its specificity is unknown. Every TCR beta cDNA library bore unique molecular identifiers. Input populations of 1 to 10 million T cells gave rise to a few hundred thousand cDNA molecules. TCRdb used MiXCR to reprocess the PCR reads, holding one entry per CDR3 protein. The table includes roughly 160,000 distinct CDR3 sequences, under 40% detected once. This sequence originates from a girl under 18 with multiple sclerosis. This chain joins TRBV28 and TRBJ1-2; no definite D call. Material: blood, obtained after autologous hematopoietic stem cell transplantation. The DNA of the CDR3 is TGTGCCAGCAGCCCTACCCTCGGGTGGGTCACATCGGCGGCTAACTATGGCTACACCTTC. Translation: CASSPTLGWVTSAANYGYTF.